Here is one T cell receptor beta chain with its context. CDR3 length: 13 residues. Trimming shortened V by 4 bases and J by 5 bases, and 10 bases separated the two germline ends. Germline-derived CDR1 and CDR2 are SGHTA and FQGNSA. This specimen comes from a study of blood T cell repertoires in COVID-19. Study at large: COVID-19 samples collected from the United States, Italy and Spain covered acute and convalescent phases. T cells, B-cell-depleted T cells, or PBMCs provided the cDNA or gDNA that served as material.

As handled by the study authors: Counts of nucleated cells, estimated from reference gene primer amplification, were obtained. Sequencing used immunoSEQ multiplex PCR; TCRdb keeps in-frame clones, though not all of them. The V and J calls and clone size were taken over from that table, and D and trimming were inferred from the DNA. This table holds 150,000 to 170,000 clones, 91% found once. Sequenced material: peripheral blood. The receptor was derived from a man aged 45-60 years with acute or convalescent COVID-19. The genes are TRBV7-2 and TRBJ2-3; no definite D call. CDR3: CASSSSIGDTQYF. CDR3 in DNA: TGTGCCAGCAGCTCCTCTATCGGAGATACGCAGTATTTT.